What follows is one T cell receptor (beta chain) and its context. The antigen is not known. Profiling that covered TCR beta VDJ and CDR3 relied on genomic DNA as its template. TCRdb redid the calling of the reads with MiXCR, one entry per CDR3 protein. Of about 270,000 distinct CDR3 sequences listed, roughly three fifths are singletons. Germline lookup yields CDR1 SNHLY and CDR2 FYNNEI. The CDR3 runs to 13 residues. V lost 1 base to trimming and J lost 4 bases, with 7 bases between them. This sample was taken from a study of CD8+CD57+ T cells in acquired aplastic anemia. About the study: Roughly 3 ug was the average amount of DNA from sorted CD4+ and CD8+ cells.

Regarding the study as a whole: A significant difference in CD8+ Simpson's diversity between patients and controls was not found. Between patients and controls, around 31 CD8+ CDR3 sequences were found in common.

The clonotype comes from a human donor with severe aplastic anemia or a healthy control (not recorded which). Sequencing input: sorted CD4+, CD8+, or CD8+CD57+ T cells (not recorded which) from PBMCs. This chain uses TRBV2 with TRBJ2-5; D not certain. DNA for the CDR3: TGTGCCAGCAGTGAAGGCTACGGAGAGACCCAGTACTTC. Translating gives CASSEGYGETQYF.